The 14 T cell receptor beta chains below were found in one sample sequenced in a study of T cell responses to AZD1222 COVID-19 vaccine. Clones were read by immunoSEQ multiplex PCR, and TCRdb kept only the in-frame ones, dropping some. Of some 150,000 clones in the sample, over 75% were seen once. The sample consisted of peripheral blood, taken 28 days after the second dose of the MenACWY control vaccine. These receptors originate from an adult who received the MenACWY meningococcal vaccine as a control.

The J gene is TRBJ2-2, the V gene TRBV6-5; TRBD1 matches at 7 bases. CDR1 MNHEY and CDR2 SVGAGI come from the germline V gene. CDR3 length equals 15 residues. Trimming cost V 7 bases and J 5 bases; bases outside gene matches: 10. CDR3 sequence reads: CASKRTGARTGELFF. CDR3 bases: TGTGCCAGCAAGCGCACAGGGGCGAGAACCGGGGAGCTGTTTTTT.

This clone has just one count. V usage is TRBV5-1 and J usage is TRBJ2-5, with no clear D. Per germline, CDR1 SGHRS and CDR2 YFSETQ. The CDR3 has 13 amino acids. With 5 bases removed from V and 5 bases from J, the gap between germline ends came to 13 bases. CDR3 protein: CASRAITSETQYF. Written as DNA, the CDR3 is TGCGCCAGCAGAGCTATTACGTCGGAGACCCAGTACTTC.

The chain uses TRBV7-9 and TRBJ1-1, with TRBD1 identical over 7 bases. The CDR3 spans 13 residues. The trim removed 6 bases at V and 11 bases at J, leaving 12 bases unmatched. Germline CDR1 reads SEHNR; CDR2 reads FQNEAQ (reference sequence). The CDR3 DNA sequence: TGTGCCAGCAGTTACTCAGGGGGTGATGAGGCTTTCTTT. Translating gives CASSYSGGDEAFF.

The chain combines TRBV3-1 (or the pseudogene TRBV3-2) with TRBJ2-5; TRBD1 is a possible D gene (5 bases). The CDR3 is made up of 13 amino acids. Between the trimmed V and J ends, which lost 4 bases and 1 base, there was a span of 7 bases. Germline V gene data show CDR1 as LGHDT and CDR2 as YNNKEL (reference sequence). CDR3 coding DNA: TGTGCCAGCAGCCCGACAGTCCAAGAGACCCAGTACTTC. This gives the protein CASSPTVQETQYF.

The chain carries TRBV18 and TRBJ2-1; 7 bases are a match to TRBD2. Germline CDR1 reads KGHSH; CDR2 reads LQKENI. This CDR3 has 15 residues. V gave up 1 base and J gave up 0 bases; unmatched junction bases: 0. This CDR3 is CASSPREGSYNEQFF. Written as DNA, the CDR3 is TGTGCCAGCTCACCACGGGAGGGCTCCTACAATGAGCAGTTCTTC. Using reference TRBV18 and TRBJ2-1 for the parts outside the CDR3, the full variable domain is NAGVMQNPRHLVRRRGQEARLRCSPMKGHSHVYWYRQLPEEGLKFMVYLQKENIIDESGMPKERFSAEFPKEGPSILRIQQVVRGDSAAYFCASSPREGSYNEQFFGPGTRLTVL.

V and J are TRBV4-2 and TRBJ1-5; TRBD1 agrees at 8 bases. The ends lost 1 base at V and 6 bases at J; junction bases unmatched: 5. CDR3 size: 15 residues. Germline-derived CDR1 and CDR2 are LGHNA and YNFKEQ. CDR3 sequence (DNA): TGTGCCAGCAGCCAAGTTCAGGGGGCAAGTCAGCCCCAGCATTTT. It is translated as CASSQVQGASQPQHF.

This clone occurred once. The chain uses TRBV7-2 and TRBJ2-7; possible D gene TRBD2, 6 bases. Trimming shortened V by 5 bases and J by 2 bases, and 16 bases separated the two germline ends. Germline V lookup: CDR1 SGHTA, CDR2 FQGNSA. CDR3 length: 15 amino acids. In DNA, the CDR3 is TGTGCCAGCAGCGCGGGACCCAGGGAAGCCTACGAGCAGTACTTC. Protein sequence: CASSAGPREAYEQYF.

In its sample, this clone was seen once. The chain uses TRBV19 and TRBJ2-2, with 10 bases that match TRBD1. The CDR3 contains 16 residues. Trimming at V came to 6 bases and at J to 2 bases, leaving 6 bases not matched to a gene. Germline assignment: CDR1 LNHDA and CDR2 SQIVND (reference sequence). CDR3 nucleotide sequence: TGTGCCAGTAGCAACCGGGACAGGGGAAACACCGGGGAGCTGTTTTTT. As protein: CASSNRDRGNTGELFF.

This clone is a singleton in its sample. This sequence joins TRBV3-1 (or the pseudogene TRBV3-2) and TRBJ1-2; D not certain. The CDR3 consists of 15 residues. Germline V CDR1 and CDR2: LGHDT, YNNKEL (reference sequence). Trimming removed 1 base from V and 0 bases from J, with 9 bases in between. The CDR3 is CASSQGRTPNYGYTF. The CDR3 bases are TGTGCCAGCAGCCAAGGGAGAACTCCTAACTATGGCTACACCTTC.

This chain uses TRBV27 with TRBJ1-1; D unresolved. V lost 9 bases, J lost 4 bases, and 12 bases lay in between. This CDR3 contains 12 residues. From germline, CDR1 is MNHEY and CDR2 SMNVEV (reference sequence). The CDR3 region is CASFSRSTEAFF. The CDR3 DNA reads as TGTGCCAGTTTTTCCCGGAGCACTGAAGCTTTCTTT.

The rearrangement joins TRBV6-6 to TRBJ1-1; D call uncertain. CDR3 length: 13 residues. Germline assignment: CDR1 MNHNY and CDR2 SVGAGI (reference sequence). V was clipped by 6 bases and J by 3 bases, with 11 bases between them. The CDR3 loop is CASSRSVDTEAFF. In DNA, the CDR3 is TGTGCCAGCAGCCGAAGTGTGGACACTGAAGCTTTCTTT.

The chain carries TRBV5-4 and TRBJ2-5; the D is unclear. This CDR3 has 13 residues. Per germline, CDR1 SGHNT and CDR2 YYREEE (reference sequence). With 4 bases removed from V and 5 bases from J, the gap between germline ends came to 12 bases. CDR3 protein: CASSRATAETQYF. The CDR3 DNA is TGTGCCAGCAGCCGGGCCACGGCGGAGACCCAGTACTTC.

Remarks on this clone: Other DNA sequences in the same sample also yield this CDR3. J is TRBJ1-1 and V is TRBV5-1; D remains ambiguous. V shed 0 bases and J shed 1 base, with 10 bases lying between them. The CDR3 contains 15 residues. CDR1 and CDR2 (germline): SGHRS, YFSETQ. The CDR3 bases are TGCGCCAGCAGCTTGGCCGGACCGGGGAACACTGAAGCTTTCTTT. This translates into CASSLAGPGNTEAFF.

The CDR3 nucleotides read TGTGCCAGCAGTTTACAGTCGAACACTGAAGCTTTCTTT. Amino acids: CASSLQSNTEAFF. The chain recombines TRBV11-1 with TRBJ1-1; D gene uncertain. Trimming left V 6 bases short and J 1 base short, with 9 bases between. The CDR3 is 13 residues long. Germline CDR1 is SGHAT and CDR2 is FQDESV (reference sequence).